These 9 T cell receptor beta chains share one sample of origin, sequenced in a study of patients and donors after allogeneic stem cell transplantation. MiXCR, run by TCRdb on the RT-PCR reads, gives a single entry per CDR3 protein. In the table there are roughly 230,000 distinct CDR3 sequences, around 14% of which are singletons. Sequenced sample: blood, either unsorted or a sorted T cell fraction (not recorded which). The receptor set was obtained from a human donor who was either an allogeneic HSCT recipient or a stem cell or donor lymphocyte infusion donor (not recorded which). It is not recorded whose cells these are; they may come from a transplant donor.

In its sample, this clonotype was seen many times. V and J are TRBV29-1 and TRBJ2-1; TRBD2 matches at 13 bases. J lost 4 bases, V lost 8 bases, and 5 bases had no gene match. Germline lookup yields CDR1 SQVTM and CDR2 ANQGSEA. The CDR3 sequence is 14 residues long. The CDR3, as DNA: TGCAGCACCCAGACTAGCGGGGGGTACAATGAGCAGTTCTTC. Translating gives CSTQTSGGYNEQFF.

The CDR3 region is CASSLGLANYEQYF. The CDR3 region has the DNA TGTGCCAGCAGCCTGGGACTAGCTAACTACGAGCAGTACTTC. The V call is TRBV3-1, the J call TRBJ2-7; 9 nucleotides agree with TRBD2. Germline CDR1 is LGHDT and CDR2 is YNNKEL (reference sequence). The CDR3 spans 14 residues. J was trimmed by 3 bases and V by 4 bases; bases with no gene match: 4.

The V call is TRBV12-3 or TRBV12-4, the J call TRBJ1-2; D unclear. V lost 6 bases, J lost 3 bases, and 8 bases lay in between. CDR3 length equals 12 residues. The CDR3 here is CASSPDHYGYTF. DNA of the CDR3: TGTGCCAGCAGCCCAGATCACTATGGCTACACCTTC.

This clonotype was observed a handful of times. The CDR3 region is CASGVPSPETQYF. As DNA, the CDR3 is TGTGCCAGCGGCGTTCCTAGCCCAGAGACCCAGTACTTC. J is TRBJ2-5 and V is TRBV28; weak D call: TRBD2 (5 bases). From germline, CDR1 is MDHEN and CDR2 SYDVKM. This CDR3 comprises 13 residues. Trimming removed 8 bases at V and 4 bases at J, with 14 bases between.

This clonotype was found many times. The genes are TRBV5-1 and TRBJ2-2, with no clear D. This CDR3 has 13 residues. Germline CDR1 and CDR2: SGHRS and YFSETQ. V was shortened by 0 bases and J by 4 bases, with 4 bases between the two germline ends. CDR3 nucleotides: TGCGCCAGCAGCTTGGAGGGCACCGGGGAGCTGTTTTTT. Amino acids: CASSLEGTGELFF.

This clonotype appeared once. Here the CDR3 reads CASLGWGMGQETQYF. CDR3 sequence (DNA): TGTGCCAGCCTCGGTTGGGGCATGGGGCAAGAGACCCAGTACTTC. The chain combines TRBV2 with TRBJ2-5, with D possibly being TRBD1 (5 bases). This CDR3 contains 15 residues. CDR1 and CDR2 (germline): SNHLY, FYNNEI. Trimming shortened V by 8 bases and J by 2 bases, and 18 bases separated the two germline ends.

In its sample, this clonotype was seen a few times. V and J are TRBV11-1 and TRBJ2-2; 14 bases fit TRBD2. In germline, CDR1 is SGHAT, CDR2 FQDESV (reference sequence). The CDR3 totals 19 residues. V was pared by 7 bases and J by 5 bases, with 15 bases of the junction left unmatched. CDR3 in amino acids: CASTTSAGTSGSWTGELFF. In DNA, the CDR3 is TGTGCCAGCACCACCAGCGCAGGGACTAGCGGGAGTTGGACCGGGGAGCTGTTTTTT.

The V gene is TRBV29-1, the J gene TRBJ1-1; a possible D gene is TRBD1 (5 bases). The germline V gene encodes CDR1 SQVTM and CDR2 ANQGSEA. The V gene lost 5 bases and the J gene lost 5 bases, with 15 bases spanning the gap. CDR3 size: 13 residues. The CDR3 loop reads CSVSGHLGTEAFF. CDR3 DNA: TGCAGCGTTAGCGGACACCTCGGGACTGAAGCTTTCTTT.

This clonotype was found many times. The chain combines TRBV7-2 with TRBJ1-2; TRBD1 matches at 8 bases. With V trimmed by 2 bases and J by 4 bases, 0 bases remained unmatched. Germline V gene lookup returns CDR1 SGHTA and CDR2 FQGNSA. This CDR3 comprises 13 residues. Here the CDR3 reads CASSLTGGYGYTF. The CDR3 nucleotides read TGTGCCAGCAGCTTAACAGGGGGCTATGGCTACACCTTC.